These 11 T cell receptor beta chains were all obtained from the same sample, sequenced in a study of blood T cells in healthy people across ages. A second PCR of about 6 to 11 cycles used a sample-barcoded 5' primer and a J-beta primer mix. TCRdb redid the calling of the 5' RACE reads with MiXCR, one entry per CDR3 protein. The sample includes approximately 760,000 distinct CDR3 sequences, around 25% seen only once; the top ten take just under 9.5%. These records were also assigned to another study, of T cells of mothers and their children.

Source material: blood. The receptors come from a boy aged 10-17 years in good health.

The V and J genes are TRBV19 and TRBJ2-5; D call uncertain. The ends were cut back, 3 bases at V and 2 bases at J, with 10 bases in the middle. In germline, CDR1 is LNHDA, CDR2 SQIVND (reference sequence). The CDR3 length is 14 residues. CDR3 nucleotides: TGTGCCAGTAGTATGAGAAGGCAGCAAGAGACCCAGTACTTC. Protein product: CASSMRRQQETQYF.

This clonotype appeared a few times. The J gene is TRBJ1-5, the V gene TRBV28; D is unresolved. V lost 5 bases to trimming and J lost 5 bases, with 7 bases between them. The CDR3 covers 12 residues. Germline loops: CDR1 MDHEN, CDR2 SYDVKM. DNA for the CDR3: TGTGCCAGCAGTGAATTGGATCAGCCCCAGCATTTT. Its protein is CASSELDQPQHF.

The V call is TRBV7-3, the J call TRBJ2-5; possibly TRBD2 for D (6 bases). Germline V gene sequence: CDR1 SGHTA, CDR2 FQGTGA. With 5 bases removed from V and 5 bases from J, the gap between germline ends came to 15 bases. This CDR3 is 14 amino acids long. The CDR3 protein is CASSPSGRLETQYF. Here the CDR3 DNA reads TGTGCCAGCAGCCCATCAGGGAGGTTGGAGACCCAGTACTTC. The variable domain in full, completed from reference TRBV7-3 and TRBJ2-5, reads GAGVSQTPSNKVTEKGKYVELRCDPISGHTALYWYRQSLGQGPEFLIYFQGTGAADDSGLPNDRFFAVRPEGSVSTLKIQRTERGDSAVYLCASSPSGRLETQYFGPGTRLLVL.

This clonotype was counted a few times. The genes are TRBV20-1 and TRBJ2-4; D might be TRBD1 (5 bases). The CDR3 has 12 residues. Trimming shortened V by 5 bases and J by 3 bases, and 8 bases separated the two germline ends. Germline CDR1 reads DFQATT; CDR2 reads SNEGSKA (reference sequence). CDR3 region: CSASRGKNIQYF. As DNA, the CDR3 is TGCAGTGCTTCAAGGGGCAAAAACATTCAGTACTTC.

This clonotype was detected only a few times. The chain has TRBV4-1 and TRBJ2-5; D is ambiguous. With the DNA end fitting TRBJ2-1 better, the J assignment may be wrong. Germline CDR1 MGHRA, CDR2 YSYEKL. CDR3 length: 13 amino acids. CDR3 residues: CASSQASKREQFF. Written as DNA, the CDR3 is TGCGCCAGCAGCCAAGCTAGTAAGCGTGAGCAGTTCTTC.

This clonotype was seen just once. CDR3 DNA: TGTGCCAGCAGCCTATTCCAGGGGGCAAGGGGTGAAAAACTGTTTTTT. Translated: CASSLFQGARGEKLFF. V is TRBV11-2 and J is TRBJ1-4; 8 positions agree with TRBD1. There are 16 residues in the CDR3. CDR1 is SGHAT and CDR2 is FQNNGV in the germline V gene. Trimming at V came to 5 bases and at J to 7 bases, leaving 12 bases not matched to a gene.

Worth noting for this clonotype: One end of the junction fails to match germline, which may point to a read error. The chain employs TRBV29-1 and TRBJ2-1; the match to TRBD2 covers 14 bases. This CDR3 contains 16 residues. Per the germline V gene, CDR1 is SQVTM and CDR2 is ANQGSEA. CDR3 DNA: TGCAGAGTTGAAGATCGGACTAGCGGGAGGTACAATGAGCAGTTCTTC. The encoded protein is CRVEDRTSGRYNEQFF.

This clonotype was picked up a small number of times. The chain couples TRBV29-1 to TRBJ2-5; 9 nucleotides match TRBD2. The CDR3 consists of 13 residues. Per germline, CDR1 SQVTM and CDR2 ANQGSEA. After removal of 6 bases from V and 2 bases from J, the junction contained 4 bases not matched to a gene. The CDR3 spells CSVETSGQETQYF. CDR3 in DNA: TGCAGCGTCGAAACTAGCGGGCAAGAGACCCAGTACTTC.

This clonotype has more than one count but fewer than ten. The chain has TRBV5-1 and TRBJ2-7; 7 nucleotides match TRBD1. The length of the CDR3 is 15 residues. The ends lost 4 bases at V and 1 base at J; junction bases unmatched: 8. Germline lookup yields CDR1 SGHRS and CDR2 YFSETQ. The CDR3, as DNA: TGCGCCAGCAGCCCTGGACAGGCCTCATCCTACGAGCAGTACTTC. Translation gives CASSPGQASSYEQYF. Supplemented by reference TRBV5-1 and TRBJ2-7, the full variable domain reads KAGVTQTPRYLIKTRGQQVTLSCSPISGHRSVSWYQQTPGQGLQFLFEYFSETQRNKGNFPGRFSGRQFSNSRSEMNVSTLELGDSALYLCASSPGQASSYEQYFGPGTRLTVT.

The chain's CDR3 is CASSFRRNEQFF. The CDR3 DNA reads TGTGCCAGCAGTTTCCGACGTAATGAGCAGTTCTTC. The genes are TRBV28 and TRBJ2-1; D unresolved. The germline CDR1 and CDR2 sequences are MDHEN and SYDVKM. Trimming took 3 bases from V and 7 from J, leaving 7 bases between them. This CDR3 region has 12 residues.

The chain joins TRBV7-8 to TRBJ2-2; D gene ambiguous. The V and J ends lost 7 bases and 4 bases respectively, with 7 bases between them. From germline, CDR1 is SGHVS and CDR2 FQNEAQ. The CDR3 loop spans 12 amino acids. The CDR3 region has the DNA TGTGCCAGCACCCAATCCACCGGGGAGCTGTTTTTT. It translates to CASTQSTGELFF. The full variable domain, completed using reference TRBV7-8 and TRBJ2-2, is GAGVSQSPRYKVAKRGQDVALRCDPISGHVSLFWYQQALGQGPEFLTYFQNEAQLDKSGLPSDRFFAERPEGSVSTLKIQRTQQEDSAVYLCASTQSTGELFFGEGSRLTVL.